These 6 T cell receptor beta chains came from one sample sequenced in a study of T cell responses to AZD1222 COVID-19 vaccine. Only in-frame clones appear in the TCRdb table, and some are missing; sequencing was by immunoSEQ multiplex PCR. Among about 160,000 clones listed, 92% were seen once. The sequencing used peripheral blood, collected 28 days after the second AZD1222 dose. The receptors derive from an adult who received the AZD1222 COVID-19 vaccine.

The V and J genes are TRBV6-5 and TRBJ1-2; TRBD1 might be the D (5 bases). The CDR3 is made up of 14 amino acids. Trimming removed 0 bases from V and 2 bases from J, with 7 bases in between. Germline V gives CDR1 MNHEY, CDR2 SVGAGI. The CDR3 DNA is TGTGCCAGCAGTTACTCGAGACAGAACTATGGCTACACCTTC. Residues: CASSYSRQNYGYTF.

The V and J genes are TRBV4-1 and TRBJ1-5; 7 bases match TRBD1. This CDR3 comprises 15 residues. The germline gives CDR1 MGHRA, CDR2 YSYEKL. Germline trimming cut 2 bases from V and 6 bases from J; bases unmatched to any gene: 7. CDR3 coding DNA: TGCGCCAGCAGCCAACGAGACAGGGAGGGTCAGCCCCAGCATTTT. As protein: CASSQRDREGQPQHF.

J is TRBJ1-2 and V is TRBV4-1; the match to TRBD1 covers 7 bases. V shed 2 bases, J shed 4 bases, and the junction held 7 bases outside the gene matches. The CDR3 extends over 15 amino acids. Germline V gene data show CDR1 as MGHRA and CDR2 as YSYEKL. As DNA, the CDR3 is TGCGCCAGCAGCCAAACTGACAGGGTCTCCTATGGCTACACCTTC. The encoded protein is CASSQTDRVSYGYTF.

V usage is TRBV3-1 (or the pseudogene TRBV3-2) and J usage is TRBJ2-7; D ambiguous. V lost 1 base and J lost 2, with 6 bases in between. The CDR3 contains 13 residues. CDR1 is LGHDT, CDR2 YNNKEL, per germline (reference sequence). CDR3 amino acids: CASSQAGTYEQYF. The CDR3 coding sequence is TGTGCCAGCAGCCAAGCTGGAACCTACGAGCAGTACTTC.

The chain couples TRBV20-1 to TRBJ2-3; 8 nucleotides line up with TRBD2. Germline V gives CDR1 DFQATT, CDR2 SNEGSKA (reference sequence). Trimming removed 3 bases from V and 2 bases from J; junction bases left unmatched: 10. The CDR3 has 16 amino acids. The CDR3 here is CSASSGGGGPTDTQYF. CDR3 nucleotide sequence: TGCAGTGCTAGTAGTGGAGGCGGGGGGCCCACAGATACGCAGTATTTT.

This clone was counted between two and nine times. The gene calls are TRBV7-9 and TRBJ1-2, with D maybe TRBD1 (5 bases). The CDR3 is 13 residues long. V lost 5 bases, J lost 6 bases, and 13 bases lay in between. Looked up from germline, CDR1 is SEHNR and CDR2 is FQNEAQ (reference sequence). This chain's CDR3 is CASSEGGVHGYTF. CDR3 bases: TGTGCCAGCAGCGAAGGAGGGGTGCATGGCTACACCTTC.